This record covers a single T cell receptor (beta chain). Its antigen remains unidentified. Base quality data are lacking; no much larger clone is found one base away. These data are taken from a study of T cell changes during pregnancy in multiple sclerosis (dated by TCRdb to the late 2010s). As for the study more broadly: The study examined how the T cell repertoire changed over the course of pregnancy in women with multiple sclerosis.

Libraries were built with the immunoSEQ multiplex PCR assay. The clones in this table, taken by TCRdb from immuneACCESS, are in-frame only. Not every clone is retained; where verified, under half of the shortfall comes from an unresolved V gene, and the cause of the rest is unknown. For this sample there are 43,000 or so clones; 80% to 90% appear just once. Together, the top ten hold about 1.8% of the sample. CDR1 ENHRY and CDR2 SYGVKD were looked up in the germline V gene. The CDR3 contains 15 residues, cysteine and phenylalanine counted. The CDR3 DNA has 45 bases and is translated from base 1. V is pruned by 0 bases and J by 10 bases, leaving 6 bases of the junction without a gene match.

The TCR sequence derives from a female donor with multiple sclerosis, enrolled in a pregnancy study. The V gene is TRBV10-3 and the J gene is TRBJ1-6; 7 middle bases align to TRBD1. The input for sequencing was peripheral blood, taken in the first trimester of pregnancy. The DNA sequence is as follows: TGTGCCATCAGTGAGTCGGGGACAGTTTACTCACCCCTCCACTTT. Translated, it reads CAISESGTVYSPLHF.